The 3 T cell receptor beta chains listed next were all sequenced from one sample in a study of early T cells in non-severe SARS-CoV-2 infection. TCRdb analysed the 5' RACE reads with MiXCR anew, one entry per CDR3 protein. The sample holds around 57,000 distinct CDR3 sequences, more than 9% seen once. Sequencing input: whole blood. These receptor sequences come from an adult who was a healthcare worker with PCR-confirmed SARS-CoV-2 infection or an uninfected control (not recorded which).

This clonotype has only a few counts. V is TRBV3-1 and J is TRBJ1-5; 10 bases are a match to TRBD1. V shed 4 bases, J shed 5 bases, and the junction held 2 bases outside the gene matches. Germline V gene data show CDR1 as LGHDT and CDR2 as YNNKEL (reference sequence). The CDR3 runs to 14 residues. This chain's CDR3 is CASSLGTGDQPQHF. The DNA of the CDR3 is TGTGCCAGCAGCCTAGGGACAGGGGATCAGCCCCAGCATTTT.

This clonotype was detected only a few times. This CDR3 reads CASSPDGSSYNEQFF. CDR3 nucleotide sequence: TGCGCCAGCAGCCCGGACGGAAGCTCCTACAATGAGCAGTTCTTC. The chain couples TRBV5-1 to TRBJ2-1; D is undetermined. V gave up 4 bases and J gave up 0 bases, with 11 bases separating them. Germline-derived CDR1 and CDR2 are SGHRS and YFSETQ. The CDR3 consists of 15 residues.

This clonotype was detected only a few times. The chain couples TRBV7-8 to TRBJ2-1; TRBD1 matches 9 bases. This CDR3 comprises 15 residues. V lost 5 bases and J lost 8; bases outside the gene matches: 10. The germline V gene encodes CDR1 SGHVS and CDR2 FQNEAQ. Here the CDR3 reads CASSLSGTGYDEQFF. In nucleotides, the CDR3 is TGTGCCAGCAGCCTTTCCGGGACAGGGTACGATGAGCAGTTCTTC.